This is a list of T cell receptor beta chains from one sample in a study of shared clonotypes between healthy human individuals. TCRdb's copy holds only in-frame clones and misses some; the assay was immunoSEQ multiplex PCR. The sample shows over a million clones, under 80% of them seen only once. The source material was memory CD4+ T cells sorted from blood. The receptors come from a man younger than 30 in good health. CDR3s include the opening cysteine and the closing phenylalanine or tryptophan. The order of the fields is CDR3 DNA, CDR3 protein, J gene, clone size, D gene, V gene. D genes are given only for firm matches. A clone size is listed for some rows: how often the clone was seen (once, few, many), or a class if it is expanded.

TGTGCCAGCAGCTATTACAGGGGGCCGAGCTCTGGAAACACCATATATTTT | CASSYYRGPSSGNTIYF | TRBJ1-3 | . | TRBD1 | TRBV13
TGTGCCAGCAGCCAACAACTAGCGGGGGGCCAAGAGACCCAGTACTTC | CASSQQLAGGQETQYF | TRBJ2-5 | . | TRBD2 | TRBV7-2
TGTGCCAGCAGCTTGGGCGTTGCCTACGAGCAGTACTTC | CASSLGVAYEQYF | TRBJ2-7 | few | . | TRBV7-2
TGTGCCAGCAGTTTCGCGGGAGCTAACTATGGCTACACCTTC | CASSFAGANYGYTF | TRBJ1-2 | . | . | TRBV27
TGTGCCAGCAGCTTATCCGGGTTACGAGGCTACACCTTC | CASSLSGLRGYTF | TRBJ1-2 | few | . | TRBV28
TGTGCCAGCCTCGCTGTAGCGGGGGGAGGTGAGCAGTTCTTC | CASLAVAGGGEQFF | TRBJ2-1 | . | TRBD2 | TRBV6-1
TGCGCCAGCAGCCAGGCCGGGACAGCCAACTATGGCTACACCTTC | CASSQAGTANYGYTF | TRBJ1-2 | . | TRBD1 | TRBV4-3
TGTGCCAGTAGTGAAGGGAGTTACCGCCCGAATGAAAAACTGTTTTTT | CASSEGSYRPNEKLFF | TRBJ1-4 | once | . | TRBV19
TGTGCCAGCAGTGAACAGGACTCCCGCGCGGAGCAGTACTTC | CASSEQDSRAEQYF | TRBJ2-7 | few | . | TRBV6-1
TGCGCCAGCAGCTTGCAACCGGCCTACGAGCAGTACTTC | CASSLQPAYEQYF | TRBJ2-7 | . | . | TRBV5-1
TGTGCCAGTAGTACCACCAGCACCGGGGAGCTGTTTTTT | CASSTTSTGELFF | TRBJ2-2 | . | . | TRBV19
TGTGCCAGCAAGGGACAGGGGGATTTCTATGGCTACACCTTC | CASKGQGDFYGYTF | TRBJ1-2 | . | TRBD1 | TRBV25-1
TGTGCCACCCGCCTTAGAATGAACACTGAAGCTTTCTTT | CATRLRMNTEAFF | TRBJ1-1 | few | . | TRBV7-2
TGCAGTGCTGAAAACAGGGATGAGCAGTTCTTC | CSAENRDEQFF | TRBJ2-1 | . | . | TRBV20-1
TGTGCCAGCAGCTCTCAGGGGACCAATCAGCCCCAGCATTTT | CASSSQGTNQPQHF | TRBJ1-5 | . | . | TRBV2
TGTGCCAGTAATTCGGGTTTTAGCTACGAGCAGTACTTC | CASNSGFSYEQYF | TRBJ2-7 | . | . | TRBV19
TGTGCCAGCAGCTTGTTGCCAGTAATAAGGGATGAGCAGTTCTTC | CASSLLPVIRDEQFF | TRBJ2-1 | . | . | TRBV5-6
TGTGCCTGGAGCCTAAGGGGGGGGGCCCACGAGCAGTACTTC | CAWSLRGGAHEQYF | TRBJ2-7 | . | . | TRBV30
TGTGCCAGCGAGAGCGACGTTGGGTACGAGCAGTACTTC | CASESDVGYEQYF | TRBJ2-7 | . | . | TRBV25-1
TGCAGCGTTGAATACGTCGGGGGAAATGAGCAGTTCTTC | CSVEYVGGNEQFF | TRBJ2-1 | . | . | TRBV29-1
TGTGCCAGCAGCTCGGACAGGCGGGAAAACATTCAGTACTTC | CASSSDRRENIQYF | TRBJ2-4 | few | TRBD1 | TRBV7-9
TGTGCCAGCAGTGAACAGGAGGGAACTAATGAAAAACTGTTTTTT | CASSEQEGTNEKLFF | TRBJ1-4 | . | . | TRBV6-1
TGTGCCAGCAGCGCCGGGACAGGGATTGGCCATGGCTACACCTTC | CASSAGTGIGHGYTF | TRBJ1-2 | . | TRBD1 | TRBV9
TGTGCCAGCTCACCACCGATAGAGACCCAGTACTTC | CASSPPIETQYF | TRBJ2-5 | once | . | TRBV18
TGTGCCAGTAGCCCCGGGGGGCGTAAAGAGACCCAGTACTTC | CASSPGGRKETQYF | TRBJ2-5 | . | . | TRBV19
TGTGCCATCAGTAAGGACAGGGACGAGCAGTACTTC | CAISKDRDEQYF | TRBJ2-7 | . | TRBD1 | TRBV10-3
TGTGCCAGCAGCTTAGGGGCAGGTACTCAAGAGACCCAGTACTTC | CASSLGAGTQETQYF | TRBJ2-5 | . | . | TRBV7-9
TGTGCCAGCACCAGAACAGGGCGCAATCAGCCCCAGCATTTT | CASTRTGRNQPQHF | TRBJ1-5 | . | . | TRBV28
TGCAGTGCTCCCGGGATCCCCCACACCTTC | CSAPGIPHTF | TRBJ1-2 | . | . | TRBV20-1
TGCGCCAGCGGAGCTGGTTCCTACGAGCAGTACTTC | CASGAGSYEQYF | TRBJ2-7 | . | . | TRBV5-1
TGTGCCAGCAGCCCTCGGGGGCAGCGCTCTGGAAACACCATATATTTT | CASSPRGQRSGNTIYF | TRBJ1-3 | . | . | TRBV7-2
TGCGCCAGCAGCTTCCACCTACTAGCGGGAGAAGTCTACGAGCAGTACTTC | CASSFHLLAGEVYEQYF | TRBJ2-7 | few | TRBD2 | TRBV5-1
TGCAGCGTTGGGACTAGCGGGGGATCCGATACGCAGTATTTT | CSVGTSGGSDTQYF | TRBJ2-3 | . | TRBD2 | TRBV29-1
TGTGCCAGCAGTTTGGTATCGGGGACTAGCGGGTACAATGAGCAGTTCTTC | CASSLVSGTSGYNEQFF | TRBJ2-1 | once | TRBD2 | TRBV27
TGTGCCAGTAACCCCTGGGGTCCTAACTATGGCTACACCTTC | CASNPWGPNYGYTF | TRBJ1-2 | . | . | TRBV19
TGTGCCACCAGGACAGGGAGTTCGGACGAGCAGTACTTC | CATRTGSSDEQYF | TRBJ2-7 | . | TRBD1 | TRBV10-3
TGTGCCAGCAGTCCAGAGTCTGGGACGTTTCAGCCCCAGCATTTT | CASSPESGTFQPQHF | TRBJ1-5 | . | . | TRBV2
TGTGCCAGCAGCTTACGACAGGGGACTGAGCAGTTCTTC | CASSLRQGTEQFF | TRBJ2-1 | . | TRBD1 | TRBV7-9
TGTGCCAGCAGCTTAGCGGACGTCGGCGGGACGCGATGGTTCTTC | CASSLADVGGTRWFF | TRBJ2-1 | few | . | TRBV7-2
TGTGCCAGCTCATCCACCTCCTACGAGCAGTACTTC | CASSSTSYEQYF | TRBJ2-7 | . | . | TRBV18
TGCGCCAGCAGCTCCGGGACAGGGGGCTTCGGGGAGCTGTTTTTT | CASSSGTGGFGELFF | TRBJ2-2 | . | TRBD1 | TRBV5-1
TGTGCCAGCAGTTATTCCCAAGGCAAAGACACCATATATTTT | CASSYSQGKDTIYF | TRBJ1-3 | . | . | TRBV2
TGTGCCAGCAGTTACTCAGAGGCAGGGGGCCAAGAGACCCAGTACTTC | CASSYSEAGGQETQYF | TRBJ2-5 | . | TRBD1 | TRBV6-6
TGTGCCAGCAGCTCCCGAGGACAGGGTAACTATGGCTACACCTTC | CASSSRGQGNYGYTF | TRBJ1-2 | . | TRBD1 | TRBV13
TGTGCCATCAGGGCAGGGAGGACAGATACGCAGTATTTT | CAIRAGRTDTQYF | TRBJ2-3 | . | . | TRBV10-3
TGTGCCAGCAGCGATAACACCGGGGAGCTGTTTTTT | CASSDNTGELFF | TRBJ2-2 | once | . | TRBV6-4
TGTGCCATCCGACGCTTCGCAGGGGAAAATTCACCCCTCCACTTT | CAIRRFAGENSPLHF | TRBJ1-6 | . | . | TRBV10-3
TGTGCCAGCAGCTCATCGGACAGGACTAACACTGAAGCTTTCTTT | CASSSSDRTNTEAFF | TRBJ1-1 | . | . | TRBV21-1
TGTGCCAGTAGATCGGTGGGTAAGGATGAAAAACTGTTTTTT | CASRSVGKDEKLFF | TRBJ1-4 | . | . | TRBV19
TGCGCCAGCAGCGAACCTCTTTCGGCTAACTATGGCTACACCTTC | CASSEPLSANYGYTF | TRBJ1-2 | few | . | TRBV4-1